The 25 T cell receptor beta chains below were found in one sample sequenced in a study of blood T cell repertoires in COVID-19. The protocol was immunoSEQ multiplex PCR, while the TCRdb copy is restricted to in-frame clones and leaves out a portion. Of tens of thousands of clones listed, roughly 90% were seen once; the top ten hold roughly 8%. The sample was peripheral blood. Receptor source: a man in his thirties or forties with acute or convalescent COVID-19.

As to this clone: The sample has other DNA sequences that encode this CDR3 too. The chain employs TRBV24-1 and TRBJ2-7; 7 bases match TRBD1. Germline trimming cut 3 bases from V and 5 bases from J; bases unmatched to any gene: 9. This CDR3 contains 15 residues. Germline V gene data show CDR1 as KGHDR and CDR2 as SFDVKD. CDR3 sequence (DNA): TGTGCCACCAGTGATCCCCAGGACAGGATCGACGAGCAGTACTTC. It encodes CATSDPQDRIDEQYF.

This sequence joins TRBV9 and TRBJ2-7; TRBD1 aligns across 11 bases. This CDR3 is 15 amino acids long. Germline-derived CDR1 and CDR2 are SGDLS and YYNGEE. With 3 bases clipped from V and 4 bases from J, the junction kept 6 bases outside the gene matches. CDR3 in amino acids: CASSAAGTGGYEQYF. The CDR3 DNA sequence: TGTGCCAGCAGCGCGGCCGGGACAGGGGGGTACGAGCAGTACTTC. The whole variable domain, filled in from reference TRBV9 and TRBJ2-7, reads DSGVTQTPKHLITATGQRVTLRCSPRSGDLSVYWYQQSLDQGLQFLIQYYNGEERAKGNILERFSAQQFPDLHSELNLSSLELGDSALYFCASSAAGTGGYEQYFGPGTRLTVT.

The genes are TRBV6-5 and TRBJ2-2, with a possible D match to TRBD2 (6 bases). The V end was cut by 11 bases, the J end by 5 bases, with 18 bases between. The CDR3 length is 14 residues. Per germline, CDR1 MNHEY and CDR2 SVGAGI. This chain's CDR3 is CAGKRRGDTGELFF. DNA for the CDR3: TGTGCCGGCAAGAGGAGGGGAGATACCGGGGAGCTGTTTTTT.

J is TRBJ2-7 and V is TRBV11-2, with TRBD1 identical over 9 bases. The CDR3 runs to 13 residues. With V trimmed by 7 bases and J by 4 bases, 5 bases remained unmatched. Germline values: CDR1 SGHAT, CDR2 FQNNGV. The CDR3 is CASTRDRVYEQYF. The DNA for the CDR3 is TGTGCCAGCACCCGGGACAGGGTGTACGAGCAGTACTTC.

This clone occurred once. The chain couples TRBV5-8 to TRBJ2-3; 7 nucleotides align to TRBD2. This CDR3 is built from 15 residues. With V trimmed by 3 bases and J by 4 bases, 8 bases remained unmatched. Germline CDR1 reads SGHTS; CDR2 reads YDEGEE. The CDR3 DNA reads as TGTGCCAGCAGCTCGACTAGCCTCAGCTCAGATACGCAGTATTTT. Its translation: CASSSTSLSSDTQYF. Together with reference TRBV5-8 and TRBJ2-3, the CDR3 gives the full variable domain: EAGVTQSPTHLIKTRGQQATLRCSPISGHTSVYWYQQALGLGLQFLLWYDEGEERNRGNFPPRFSGRQFPNYSSELNVNALELEDSALYLCASSSTSLSSDTQYFGPGTRLTVL.

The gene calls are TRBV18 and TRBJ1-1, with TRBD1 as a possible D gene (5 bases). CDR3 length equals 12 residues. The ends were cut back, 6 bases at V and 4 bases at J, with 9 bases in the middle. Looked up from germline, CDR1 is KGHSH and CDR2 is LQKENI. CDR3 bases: TGTGCCAGCTCCGGGGGATCCACTGAAGCTTTCTTT. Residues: CASSGGSTEAFF. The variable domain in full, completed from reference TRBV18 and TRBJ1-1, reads NAGVMQNPRHLVRRRGQEARLRCSPMKGHSHVYWYRQLPEEGLKFMVYLQKENIIDESGMPKERFSAEFPKEGPSILRIQQVVRGDSAAYFCASSGGSTEAFFGQGTRLTVV.

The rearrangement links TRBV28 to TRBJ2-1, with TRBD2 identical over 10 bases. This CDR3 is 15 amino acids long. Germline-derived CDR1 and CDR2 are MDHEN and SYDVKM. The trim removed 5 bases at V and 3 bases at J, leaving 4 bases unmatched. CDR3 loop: CASSPGTSDYNEQFF. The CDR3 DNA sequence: TGTGCCAGCAGTCCCGGGACTAGCGACTACAATGAGCAGTTCTTC.

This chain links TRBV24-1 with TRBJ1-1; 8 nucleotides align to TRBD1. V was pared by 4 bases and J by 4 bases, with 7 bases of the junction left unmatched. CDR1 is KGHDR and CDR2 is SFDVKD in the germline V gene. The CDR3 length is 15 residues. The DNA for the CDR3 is TGTGCCACCAGTGACCCTGGACAGGGTGGCACTGAAGCTTTCTTT. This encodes CATSDPGQGGTEAFF.

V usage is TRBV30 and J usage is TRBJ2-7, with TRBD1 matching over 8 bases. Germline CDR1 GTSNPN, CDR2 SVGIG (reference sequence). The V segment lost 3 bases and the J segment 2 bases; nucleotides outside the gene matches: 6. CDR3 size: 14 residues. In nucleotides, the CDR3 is TGTGCCTGGAGCTGGGACAGGTTTACCTACGAGCAGTACTTC. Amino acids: CAWSWDRFTYEQYF. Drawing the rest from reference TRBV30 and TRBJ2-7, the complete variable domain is SQTIHQWPATLVQPVGSPLSLECTVEGTSNPNLYWYRQAAGRGLQLLFYSVGIGQISSEVPQNLSASRPQDRQFILSSKKLLLSDSGFYLCAWSWDRFTYEQYFGPGTRLTVT.

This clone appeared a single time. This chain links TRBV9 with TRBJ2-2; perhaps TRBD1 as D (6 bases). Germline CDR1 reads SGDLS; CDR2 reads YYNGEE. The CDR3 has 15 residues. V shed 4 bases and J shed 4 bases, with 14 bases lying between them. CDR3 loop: CASSPEQGFTGELFF. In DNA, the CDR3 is TGTGCCAGCAGCCCCGAACAGGGATTCACCGGGGAGCTGTTTTTT. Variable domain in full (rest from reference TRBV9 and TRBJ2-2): DSGVTQTPKHLITATGQRVTLRCSPRSGDLSVYWYQQSLDQGLQFLIQYYNGEERAKGNILERFSAQQFPDLHSELNLSSLELGDSALYFCASSPEQGFTGELFFGEGSRLTVL.

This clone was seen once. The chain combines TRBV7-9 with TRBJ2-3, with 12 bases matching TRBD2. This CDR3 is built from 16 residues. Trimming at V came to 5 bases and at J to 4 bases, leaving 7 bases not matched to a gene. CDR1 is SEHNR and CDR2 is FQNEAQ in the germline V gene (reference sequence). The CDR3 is CASSPGTSGFSDTQYF. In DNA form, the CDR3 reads TGTGCCAGCAGCCCGGGGACTAGCGGGTTTTCAGATACGCAGTATTTT.

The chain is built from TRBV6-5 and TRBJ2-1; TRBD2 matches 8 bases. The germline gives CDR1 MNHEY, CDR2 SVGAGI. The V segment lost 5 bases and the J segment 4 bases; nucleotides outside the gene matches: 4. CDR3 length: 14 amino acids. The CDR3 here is CASSSGRGYNEQFF. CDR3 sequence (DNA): TGTGCCAGCAGTAGCGGGAGAGGGTACAATGAGCAGTTCTTC.

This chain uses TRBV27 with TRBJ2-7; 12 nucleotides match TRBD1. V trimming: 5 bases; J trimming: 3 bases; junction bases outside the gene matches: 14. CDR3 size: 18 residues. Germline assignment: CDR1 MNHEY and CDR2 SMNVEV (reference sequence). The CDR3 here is CASSTRDRGRLAHYEQYF. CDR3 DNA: TGTGCCAGCAGTACCCGGGACAGGGGGCGGCTGGCTCACTACGAGCAGTACTTC.

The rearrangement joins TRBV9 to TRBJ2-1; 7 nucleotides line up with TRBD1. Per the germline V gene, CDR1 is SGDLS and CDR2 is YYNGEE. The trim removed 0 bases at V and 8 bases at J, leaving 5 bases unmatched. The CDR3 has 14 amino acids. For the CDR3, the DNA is TGTGCCAGCAGCGTAGGGACAGGTTGGGATGAGCAGTTCTTC. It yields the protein CASSVGTGWDEQFF.

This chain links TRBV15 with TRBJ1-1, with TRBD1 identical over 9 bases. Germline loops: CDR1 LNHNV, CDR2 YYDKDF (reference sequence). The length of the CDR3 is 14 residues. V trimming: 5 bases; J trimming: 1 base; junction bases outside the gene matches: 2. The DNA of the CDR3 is TGTGCCACCAGCCTGGGACAGGGGAACACTGAAGCTTTCTTT. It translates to CATSLGQGNTEAFF.

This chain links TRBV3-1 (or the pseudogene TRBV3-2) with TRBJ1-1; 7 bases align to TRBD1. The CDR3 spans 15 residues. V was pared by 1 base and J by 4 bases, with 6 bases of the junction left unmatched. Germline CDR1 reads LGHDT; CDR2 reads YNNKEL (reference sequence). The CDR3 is CASSQAPDRVTEAFF. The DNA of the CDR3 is TGTGCCAGCAGCCAAGCCCCTGACAGGGTCACTGAAGCTTTCTTT.

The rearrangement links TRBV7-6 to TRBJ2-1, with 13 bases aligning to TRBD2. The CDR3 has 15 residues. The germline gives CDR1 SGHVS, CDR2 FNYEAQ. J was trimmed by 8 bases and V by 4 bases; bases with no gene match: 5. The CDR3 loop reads CASSSTSGRIDEQFF. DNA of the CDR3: TGTGCCAGCAGCTCGACTAGCGGGAGGATTGATGAGCAGTTCTTC.

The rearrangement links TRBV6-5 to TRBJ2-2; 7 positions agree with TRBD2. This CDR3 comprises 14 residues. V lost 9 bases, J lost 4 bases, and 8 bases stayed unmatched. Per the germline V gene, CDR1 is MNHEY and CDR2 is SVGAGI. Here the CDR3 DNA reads TGTGCCAGTGGGCGGGAGCGGGGCACCGGGGAGCTGTTTTTT. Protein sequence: CASGRERGTGELFF.

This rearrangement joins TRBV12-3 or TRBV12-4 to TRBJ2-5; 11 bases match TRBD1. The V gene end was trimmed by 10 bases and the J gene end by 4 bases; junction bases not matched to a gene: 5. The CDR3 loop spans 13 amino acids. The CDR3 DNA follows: TGTGCCATCTCCGGGACAGGGGGAGAGACCCAGTACTTC. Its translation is CAISGTGGETQYF.

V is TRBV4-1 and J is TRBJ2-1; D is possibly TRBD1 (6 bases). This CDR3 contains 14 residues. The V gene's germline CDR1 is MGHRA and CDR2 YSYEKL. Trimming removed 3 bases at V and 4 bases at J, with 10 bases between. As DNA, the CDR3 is TGCGCCAGCAGCCACAGGGGCCGGTACAATGAGCAGTTCTTC. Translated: CASSHRGRYNEQFF.

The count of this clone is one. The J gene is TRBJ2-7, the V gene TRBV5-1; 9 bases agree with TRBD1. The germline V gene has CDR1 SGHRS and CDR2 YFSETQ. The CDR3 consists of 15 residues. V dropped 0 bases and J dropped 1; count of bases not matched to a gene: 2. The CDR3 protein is CASSLAGTGSYEQYF. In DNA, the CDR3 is TGCGCCAGCAGCTTGGCCGGGACAGGGTCCTACGAGCAGTACTTC.

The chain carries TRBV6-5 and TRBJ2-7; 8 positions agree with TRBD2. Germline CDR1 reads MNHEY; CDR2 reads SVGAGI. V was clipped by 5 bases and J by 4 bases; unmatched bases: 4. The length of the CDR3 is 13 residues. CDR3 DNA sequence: TGTGCCAGCAGTATTAGCGGGAAATACGAGCAGTACTTC. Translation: CASSISGKYEQYF.

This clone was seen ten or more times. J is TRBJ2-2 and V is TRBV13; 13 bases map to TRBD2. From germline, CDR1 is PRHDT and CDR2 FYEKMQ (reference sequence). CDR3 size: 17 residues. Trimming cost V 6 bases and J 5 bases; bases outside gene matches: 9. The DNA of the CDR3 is TGTGCCAGCAGTCACGGACTAGCGGGAGTGCGGACCGGGGAGCTGTTTTTT. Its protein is CASSHGLAGVRTGELFF.

The CDR3 DNA is TGTGCCAGCAGTTTAGGGGGAGGGGGCACAGATACGCAGTATTTT. As protein: CASSLGGGGTDTQYF. The J gene is TRBJ2-3, the V gene TRBV27; TRBD2 agrees at 7 bases. The CDR3 runs to 15 residues. The V segment lost 2 bases and the J segment 1 base; nucleotides outside the gene matches: 3. Germline values: CDR1 MNHEY, CDR2 SMNVEV (reference sequence).

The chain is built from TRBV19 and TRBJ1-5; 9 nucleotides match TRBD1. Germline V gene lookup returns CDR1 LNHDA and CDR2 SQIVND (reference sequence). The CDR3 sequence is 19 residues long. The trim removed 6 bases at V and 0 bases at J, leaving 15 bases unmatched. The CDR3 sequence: CASSSPNRGRTDSNQPQHF. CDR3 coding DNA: TGTGCCAGTAGCTCGCCTAACAGGGGGCGGACTGATAGCAATCAGCCCCAGCATTTT.